These 5 T cell receptor beta chains were sequenced from one sample in a study of blood T cell repertoires in COVID-19. Method: immunoSEQ multiplex PCR; TCRdb's copy keeps in-frame clones and lacks some. The sample records around 170,000 clones, 87% being singletons. Material: PBMCs or T cells enriched from blood (not recorded which). These receptors were taken from a woman between 50 and 59 years old who had recovered from COVID-19.

The chain joins TRBV28 to TRBJ2-6, with 7 bases aligning to TRBD2. The CDR3 extends over 15 amino acids. V lost 5 bases, J lost 4 bases, and 5 bases stayed unmatched. From germline, CDR1 is MDHEN and CDR2 SYDVKM. Here the CDR3 reads CASSSGLVGANVLTF. Here the CDR3 DNA reads TGTGCCAGCAGTAGCGGACTAGTGGGGGCCAACGTCCTGACTTTC.

The chain is built from TRBV2 and TRBJ1-1, with D maybe TRBD1 (5 bases). The CDR3 totals 14 residues. With 2 bases removed from V and 4 bases from J, the gap between germline ends came to 11 bases. Germline-derived CDR1 and CDR2 are SNHLY and FYNNEI. In DNA, the CDR3 is TGTGCCAGCAGTGAATACAGGTCCGGCACTGAAGCTTTCTTT. The encoded protein is CASSEYRSGTEAFF.

In DNA form, the CDR3 reads TGTGCCAGCAGCTCTACTGATGGCTACACCTTC. Amino acids: CASSSTDGYTF. The chain links TRBV28 to TRBJ1-2; D is uncertain. This CDR3 has 11 amino acids. Germline V gene sequence: CDR1 MDHEN, CDR2 SYDVKM. Trimming removed 6 bases at V and 6 bases at J, with 8 bases between.

The gene calls are TRBV6-5 and TRBJ2-1, with a possible D match to TRBD2 (7 bases). CDR3 length: 13 residues. The V gene's germline CDR1 is MNHEY and CDR2 SVGAGI. The V end was cut by 8 bases, the J end by 7 bases, with 15 bases between. The CDR3 DNA reads as TGTGCCAGCGGGGGGGGGCGTTTTAATGAGCAGTTCTTC. This gives the protein CASGGGRFNEQFF.

V is TRBV2 and J is TRBJ1-2; 8 bases are shared with TRBD1. Germline assignment: CDR1 SNHLY and CDR2 FYNNEI. The CDR3 has 16 residues. The V and J ends lost 4 bases and 2 bases, in that order; junction bases with no gene match: 9. The CDR3 spells CASSGRTGRVNYGYTF. The CDR3 DNA sequence: TGTGCCAGCAGTGGGCGGACAGGGCGGGTGAACTATGGCTACACCTTC.